The 20 T cell receptor beta chains below were found in one sample sequenced in a study of technical replicates of blood from a handful of donors (dated 2017 in TCRdb). Library generation was performed with the immunoSEQ multiplex PCR assay. TCRdb's version of the immuneACCESS table is confined to in-frame rearrangements and falls short of the full clone set. An unresolved V gene accounts for under half of the shortfall where checked; the remainder is of unknown origin. For this sample there are 40,000 to 65,000 clones; more than 70% appear just once. The biggest ten clones account for roughly 5.3% of the sample. The sample comprised PBMCs. The source is a human donor in good health. Some clones in this sample may be carry-over from other donors' samples.

The chain links TRBV6-5 to TRBJ2-1; 8 positions match TRBD1. CDR1 and CDR2 (germline): MNHEY, SVGAGI. The V and J ends lost 2 bases and 8 bases, in that order; junction bases with no gene match: 2. The CDR3 totals 13 residues. The CDR3 region is CASSYDRGDEQFF. The CDR3 nucleotides read TGTGCCAGCAGTTACGACAGGGGCGATGAGCAGTTCTTC.

The genes are TRBV7-2 and TRBJ1-1; unclear D gene. The CDR3 contains 13 residues. CDR1 SGHTA and CDR2 FQGNSA come from the germline V gene. Trimming cost V 4 bases and J 4 bases, with 10 bases left between them. The CDR3 DNA is TGTGCCAGCAGCTCTCAACAGAGCACTGAAGCTTTCTTT. Translation: CASSSQQSTEAFF.

The chain joins TRBV7-9 to TRBJ1-2; D unclear. This CDR3 contains 13 residues. The germline V and J ends were trimmed by 5 bases and 2 bases, with 9 bases remaining between them. Per germline, CDR1 SEHNR and CDR2 FQNEAQ (reference sequence). For the CDR3, the DNA is TGTGCCAGCAGCCCCCAGGAAAACTATGGCTACACCTTC. Its protein product is CASSPQENYGYTF.

The rearrangement links TRBV2 to TRBJ2-2; perhaps TRBD2 as D (7 bases). The V end lost 6 bases, the J end lost 0 bases, and 14 bases lay between the germline ends. Germline CDR1 SNHLY, CDR2 FYNNEI. The CDR3 has 16 residues. This CDR3 is CASRRGGRSNTGELFF. The CDR3 DNA follows: TGTGCCAGCAGAAGGGGGGGCAGGTCGAACACCGGGGAGCTGTTTTTT.

The chain links TRBV10-3 to TRBJ2-3; 12 bases fit TRBD2. CDR1 and CDR2 from the germline V gene are ENHRY and SYGVKD. The J segment lost 3 bases and the V segment lost 6 bases, leaving 1 base of the junction unmatched. This CDR3 has 14 residues. The CDR3 sequence: CAIRTSGGTDTQYF. CDR3 in DNA: TGTGCCATCAGGACTAGCGGGGGTACAGATACGCAGTATTTT.

The chain couples TRBV6-1 to TRBJ2-5; 10 bases align to TRBD2. V shed 4 bases and J 3 bases; nucleotides not matched to a gene: 8. Germline V gene lookup returns CDR1 MNHNS and CDR2 SASEGT. The CDR3 has 16 residues. CDR3 sequence: CASSAGAGLAEETQYF. The DNA of the CDR3 is TGTGCCAGCAGTGCAGGGGCCGGACTAGCGGAAGAGACCCAGTACTTC.

CDR3 nucleotide sequence: TGTGCCACCAGCAGGGGTGGGAACCCCGGGGGTCCGGCTTTCTTT. Its translation: CATSRGGNPGGPAFF. V is TRBV15 and J is TRBJ1-1; possibly TRBD1 for D (5 bases). Trimming cost V 3 bases and J 11 bases, with 22 bases left between them. CDR3 length: 15 residues. CDR1 and CDR2 from the germline V gene are LNHNV and YYDKDF (reference sequence).

The chain combines TRBV7-2 with TRBJ2-7; 12 bases line up with TRBD1. CDR1 SGHTA and CDR2 FQGNSA come from the germline V gene. CDR3 length: 15 residues. With V trimmed by 7 bases and J by 0 bases, 4 bases remained unmatched. The CDR3 spells CASTGQGASSYEQYF. The CDR3 bases are TGTGCCAGCACGGGACAGGGGGCGAGCTCCTACGAGCAGTACTTC.

The chain joins TRBV7-6 to TRBJ2-2; TRBD1 matches at 7 bases. With 1 base clipped from V and 5 bases from J, the junction kept 1 base outside the gene matches. This CDR3 has 14 residues. In germline, CDR1 is SGHVS, CDR2 FNYEAQ. For the CDR3, the DNA is TGTGCCAGCAGCTTAGAGACAGGGACCGGGGAGCTGTTTTTT. Protein product: CASSLETGTGELFF.

This clone was detected once. The chain employs TRBV7-9 and TRBJ2-1; 12 bases fit TRBD2. The V segment lost 1 base and the J segment 6 bases; nucleotides outside the gene matches: 1. This CDR3 comprises 15 residues. Germline V gene lookup returns CDR1 SEHNR and CDR2 FQNEAQ (reference sequence). Here the CDR3 reads CASSLGLAGVNEQFF. DNA for the CDR3: TGTGCCAGCAGCTTAGGACTAGCGGGAGTCAATGAGCAGTTCTTC. Using reference TRBV7-9 and TRBJ2-1 for the parts outside the CDR3, the full variable domain is DTGVSQNPRHKITKRGQNVTFRCDPISEHNRLYWYRQTLGQGPEFLTYFQNEAQLEKSRLLSDRFSAERPKGSFSTLEIQRTEQGDSAMYLCASSLGLAGVNEQFFGPGTRLTVL.

The rearrangement joins TRBV6-5 to TRBJ2-6; D remains ambiguous. V lost 7 bases and J 0 bases, leaving 4 bases between the germline ends. In germline, CDR1 is MNHEY, CDR2 SVGAGI. CDR3 size: 13 residues. The CDR3, as DNA: TGTGCCAGCACCTTCTCTGGGGCCAACGTCCTGACTTTC. Its protein product is CASTFSGANVLTF.

This rearrangement joins TRBV11-2 to TRBJ2-1; D remains unclear. This CDR3 comprises 15 residues. Deletions cut 7 bases from V and 9 bases from J, with 22 bases between. Germline loops: CDR1 SGHAT, CDR2 FQNNGV. Here the CDR3 DNA reads TGTGCCAGCAAAAAGACCGTCTCACTCTCAGGTGAGCAGTTCTTC. Encoded protein: CASKKTVSLSGEQFF.

The chain links TRBV7-3 to TRBJ2-1; 8 bases align to TRBD2. In germline, CDR1 is SGHTA, CDR2 FQGTGA. V was pared by 5 bases and J by 0 bases, with 3 bases of the junction left unmatched. The CDR3 totals 15 residues. CDR3 sequence reads: CASSAGTSSYNEQFF. CDR3 bases: TGTGCCAGCAGCGCCGGGACTAGCTCCTACAATGAGCAGTTCTTC.

CDR3 loop: CASSPDRGLQPQHF. CDR3 DNA: TGTGCCAGCAGCCCTGACAGGGGGCTTCAGCCCCAGCATTTT. The J gene is TRBJ1-5, the V gene TRBV7-2; 10 bases map to TRBD1. CDR1 SGHTA and CDR2 FQGNSA come from the germline V gene. The V gene end was trimmed by 5 bases and the J gene end by 6 bases; junction bases not matched to a gene: 4. This CDR3 is built from 14 residues.

The chain employs TRBV7-2 and TRBJ1-5; the match to TRBD1 covers 8 bases. The germline V gene has CDR1 SGHTA and CDR2 FQGNSA. Losses at the gene ends were 4 bases for V and 7 bases for J; bases not matched to a gene: 3. The CDR3 totals 13 residues. CDR3 residues: CASSSDRDQPQHF. CDR3 bases: TGTGCCAGCAGCTCGGACAGGGACCAGCCCCAGCATTTT.

This rearrangement joins TRBV15 to TRBJ2-6; 8 bases fit TRBD1. Trimming removed 5 bases from V and 0 bases from J; junction bases left unmatched: 6. Germline V CDR1 and CDR2: LNHNV, YYDKDF (reference sequence). The CDR3 consists of 17 residues. For the CDR3, the DNA is TGTGCCACCAGCGGACAGGGCCGGAGCTCTGGGGCCAACGTCCTGACTTTC. Encoded protein: CATSGQGRSSGANVLTF.

V is TRBV7-4 and J is TRBJ1-3; TRBD1 might be the D (6 bases). Trimming stripped 3 bases from V and 0 bases from J, with 15 bases between. Germline V CDR1 and CDR2: SGHVT, SQSDAQ. CDR3 length: 17 residues. The CDR3 is CASSLRQGPFSGNTIYF. As DNA, the CDR3 is TGTGCCAGCAGCTTGAGGCAGGGGCCTTTCTCTGGAAACACCATATATTTT.

The genes are TRBV2 and TRBJ1-1; no firm D call. The CDR3 has 14 amino acids. Germline V gene lookup returns CDR1 SNHLY and CDR2 FYNNEI. V was cut by 5 bases and J by 1 base, with 11 bases left in between. CDR3 loop: CASSIRRENTEAFF. The CDR3 nucleotides read TGTGCCAGCAGTATTCGGCGGGAGAACACTGAAGCTTTCTTT.

Only one count was recorded for this clone. The chain recombines TRBV5-8 with TRBJ1-1; D remains ambiguous. The CDR3 has 15 amino acids. V dropped 0 bases and J dropped 0 bases, with 9 bases sitting between them. Germline lookup yields CDR1 SGHTS and CDR2 YDEGEE. The CDR3 reads CASSLGARMNTEAFF. In DNA, the CDR3 is TGTGCCAGCAGCTTGGGTGCGCGCATGAACACTGAAGCTTTCTTT.

This clone is a singleton in its sample. The chain couples TRBV5-6 to TRBJ2-3; TRBD2 agrees at 12 bases. With 5 bases clipped from V and 6 bases from J, the junction kept 10 bases outside the gene matches. Germline assignment: CDR1 SGHDT and CDR2 YYEEEE. The CDR3 runs to 16 residues. CDR3 coding DNA: TGTGCCAGCAGGCACCTAGCGGGAGGGCCGACGGATACGCAGTATTTT. Translated, it gives CASRHLAGGPTDTQYF. Drawing the rest from reference TRBV5-6 and TRBJ2-3, the complete variable domain is DAGVTQSPTHLIKTRGQQVTLRCSPKSGHDTVSWYQQALGQGPQFIFQYYEEEERQRGNFPDRFSGHQFPNYSSELNVNALLLGDSALYLCASRHLAGGPTDTQYFGPGTRLTVL.